This is a list of T cell receptor beta chains from one sample in a study of CD4+ T cells in melanoma. Assay: immunoSEQ multiplex PCR; the TCRdb copy retains only in-frame clones and omits some. The table includes roughly 10,000 clones, around 63% detected once. Sequenced input: cells from a culture (not recorded whether cultured in vitro). The receptors stem from a human donor with melanoma. Both conserved end residues are part of each CDR3. A D gene is named only where the DNA matches it firmly. Clone size is shown for a subset of rows, as once, few, many or a class of expanded clone.

clone_size	v_call	d_call	j_call	cdr3_aa	cdr3_nt
NA	TRBV2	NA	TRBJ1-3	CASRPQGPGNTIYF	TGTGCCAGCAGACCACAGGGCCCTGGAAACACCATATATTTT
NA	TRBV5-1	TRBD2	TRBJ2-3	CASSPQAGGVNTQYF	TGCGCCAGCAGCCCACAAGCGGGGGGGGTAAATACGCAGTATTTT
few	TRBV5-1	NA	TRBJ2-5	CASSLRPKETQYF	TGCGCCAGCAGCTTGAGGCCAAAAGAGACCCAGTACTTC
few	TRBV6-1	NA	TRBJ1-6	CASSVNSPLHF	TGTGCCAGCAGCGTGAATTCACCCCTCCACTTT
NA	TRBV7-9	NA	TRBJ2-5	CASSLWGGETQYF	TGTGCCAGCAGCTTATGGGGTGGGGAGACCCAGTACTTC
few	TRBV18	NA	TRBJ1-6	CASSLLGAAYDSPLHF	TGTGCCAGCTCACTGCTGGGGGCGGCCTATGATTCACCCCTCCACTTT
once	TRBV6-5	NA	TRBJ1-2	CASSFGTGLPEGYTF	TGTGCCAGCAGTTTCGGGACTGGACTGCCGGAGGGCTACACCTTC
NA	TRBV5-1	TRBD1	TRBJ2-1	CASSHPGQGWNEQFF	TGCGCCAGCAGCCATCCGGGACAGGGGTGGAATGAGCAGTTCTTC
NA	TRBV6-1	NA	TRBJ1-3	CASSFDHSGNTIYF	TGTGCCAGCTCCTTCGACCACTCTGGAAACACCATATATTTT
NA	TRBV11-2	TRBD2	TRBJ2-2	CASSLPRGLAGANTGELFF	TGTGCCAGCAGCCTCCCGAGGGGACTAGCGGGGGCGAACACCGGGGAGCTGTTTTTT
NA	TRBV11-2	TRBD1	TRBJ2-2	CASSSAPDRQTGELFF	TGTGCCAGCAGCTCCGCCCCGGACAGGCAGACCGGGGAGCTGTTTTTT
NA	TRBV9	NA	TRBJ1-2	CASSRGDWGYTF	TGTGCCAGCAGTCGGGGAGATTGGGGCTACACCTTC
NA	TRBV5-1	NA	TRBJ2-3	CASSLDLDTQYF	TGCGCCAGCAGCTTGGATTTAGATACGCAGTATTTT
NA	TRBV2	NA	TRBJ1-2	CASSGIPDRSSDYGYTF	TGTGCCAGCAGTGGTATACCTGACAGGTCTAGTGACTATGGCTACACCTTC
NA	TRBV2	NA	TRBJ2-3	CASTHERGNTDTQYF	TGTGCCAGCACTCATGAGAGGGGAAACACAGATACGCAGTATTTT
NA	TRBV7-6	NA	TRBJ1-6	CASSRESNDSPLHF	TGTGCCAGCAGCCGCGAGTCTAATGATTCACCCCTCCACTTT
NA	TRBV4-1	TRBD2	TRBJ2-1	CASSPLRGGSSYNEQFF	TGCGCCAGCAGCCCATTACGGGGGGGTAGCTCCTACAATGAGCAGTTCTTC
NA	TRBV10-3	TRBD1	TRBJ1-1	CAISAGTGTEAFF	TGTGCCATCAGTGCCGGGACAGGGACTGAAGCTTTCTTT
NA	TRBV30	TRBD2	TRBJ2-4	CAWSVLAGGLAKNIQYF	TGTGCCTGGAGTGTTCTAGCGGGGGGGCTGGCCAAAAACATTCAGTACTTC
NA	TRBV6-1	NA	TRBJ2-3	CASSGGGGTDTQYF	TGTGCCAGCAGTGGAGGGGGAGGCACAGATACGCAGTATTTT
NA	TRBV11-2	NA	TRBJ2-3	CASSLEKASAYTDTQYF	TGTGCCAGCAGCTTAGAAAAGGCCTCAGCGTACACAGATACGCAGTATTTT
NA	TRBV6-5	TRBD1	TRBJ1-2	CASSKRQGRVYGYTF	TGTGCCAGCAGTAAACGACAGGGGAGGGTCTATGGCTACACCTTC
NA	TRBV2	NA	TRBJ2-3	CASSPQIGLAQGTQYF	TGTGCCAGCAGTCCGCAGATAGGACTCGCGCAGGGCACGCAGTATTTT
NA	TRBV6-6	TRBD2	TRBJ2-5	CAIGQGLGRETQYF	TGTGCCATCGGGCAGGGACTAGGACGAGAGACCCAGTACTTC
few	TRBV2	NA	TRBJ1-6	CASSQDPFLRDKNSPLHF	TGTGCCAGCAGCCAAGATCCGTTTCTCCGGGACAAAAATTCACCCCTCCACTTT
NA	TRBV9	TRBD1	TRBJ2-5	CASSVSTGAEPQYF	TGTGCCAGCAGCGTAAGTACAGGGGCTGAGCCCCAGTACTTC
NA	TRBV12-5	TRBD2	TRBJ2-1	CASGLVLAGAKYNEQFF	TGTGCTAGTGGTTTGGTCCTAGCGGGGGCCAAGTACAATGAGCAGTTCTTC
NA	TRBV7-9	TRBD2	TRBJ2-3	CASSHGSGGEDTQYF	TGTGCCAGCAGCCACGGTAGCGGGGGTGAAGATACGCAGTATTTT
NA	TRBV6-6	NA	TRBJ1-6	CASRPPDGDNSPLHF	TGTGCCAGCAGACCTCCGGACGGGGACAATTCACCCCTCCACTTT
NA	TRBV29-1	TRBD1	TRBJ2-1	CSVWPSPSGTDYNEQFF	TGCAGCGTTTGGCCCAGCCCCTCTGGGACAGACTACAATGAGCAGTTCTTC